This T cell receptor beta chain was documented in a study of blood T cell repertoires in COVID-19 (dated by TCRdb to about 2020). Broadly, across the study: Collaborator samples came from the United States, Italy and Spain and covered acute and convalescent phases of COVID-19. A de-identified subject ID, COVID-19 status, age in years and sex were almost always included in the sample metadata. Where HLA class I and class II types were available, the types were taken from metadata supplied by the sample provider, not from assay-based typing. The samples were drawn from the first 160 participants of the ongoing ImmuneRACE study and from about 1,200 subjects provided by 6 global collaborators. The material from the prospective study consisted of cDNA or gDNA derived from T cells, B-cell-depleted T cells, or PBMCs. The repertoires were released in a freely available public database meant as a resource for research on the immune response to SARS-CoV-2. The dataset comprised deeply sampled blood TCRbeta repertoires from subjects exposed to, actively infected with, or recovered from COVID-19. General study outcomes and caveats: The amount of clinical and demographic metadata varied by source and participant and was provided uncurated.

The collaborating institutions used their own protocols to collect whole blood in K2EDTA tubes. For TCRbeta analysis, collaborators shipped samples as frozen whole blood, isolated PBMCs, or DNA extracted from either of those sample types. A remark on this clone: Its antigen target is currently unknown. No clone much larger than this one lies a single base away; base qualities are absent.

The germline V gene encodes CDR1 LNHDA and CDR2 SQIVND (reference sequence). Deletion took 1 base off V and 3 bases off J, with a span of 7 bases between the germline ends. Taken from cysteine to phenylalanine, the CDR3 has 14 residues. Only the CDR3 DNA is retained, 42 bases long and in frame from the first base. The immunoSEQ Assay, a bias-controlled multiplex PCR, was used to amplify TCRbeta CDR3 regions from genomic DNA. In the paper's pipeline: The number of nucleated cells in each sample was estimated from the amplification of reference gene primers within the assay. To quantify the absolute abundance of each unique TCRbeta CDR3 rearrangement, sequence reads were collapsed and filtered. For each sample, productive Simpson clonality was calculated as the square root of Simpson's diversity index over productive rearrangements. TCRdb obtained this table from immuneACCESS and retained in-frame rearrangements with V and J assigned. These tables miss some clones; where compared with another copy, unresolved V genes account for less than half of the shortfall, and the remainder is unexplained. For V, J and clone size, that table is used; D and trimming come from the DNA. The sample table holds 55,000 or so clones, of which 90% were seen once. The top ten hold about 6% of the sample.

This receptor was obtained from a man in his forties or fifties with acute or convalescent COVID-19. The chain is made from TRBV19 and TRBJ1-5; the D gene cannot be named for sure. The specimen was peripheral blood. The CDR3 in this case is CASSIGLDNQPQHF. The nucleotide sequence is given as TGTGCCAGTAGTATAGGACTTGACAATCAGCCCCAGCATTTT.